The clone carrying this TCR beta chain was found many times. The CDR3 sequence is 11 residues long. Trimming took 5 bases from V and 14 from J; bases not matched to a gene: 6. CDR1 and CDR2 from the germline V gene are PRHDT and FYEKMQ (reference sequence). The data derive from a study of T-cell reconstitution after alpha-beta-depleted transplantation in children. Unique molecular identifiers were used in preparing the TCRbeta library. TCRdb re-analysed the PCR reads in MiXCR, keeping a single row per CDR3 protein. This sample carries 600,000 to 700,000 distinct CDR3 sequences, roughly 17% of them seen once, and the ten largest clones take approximately 1%.

The chain links TRBV13 to TRBJ2-1; 7 bases are shared with TRBD1. Sequenced here: PBMCs from the stem cell graft donor, sampled from the stem cell graft. The TCR comes from a human donor who donated a stem cell graft to a child with acute myeloid leukemia. The CDR3 loop reads CASSLDQGEFF. CDR3 DNA sequence: TGTGCCAGCAGCCTGGATCAGGGGGAGTTCTTC.